This is a list of T cell receptor beta chains from one sample in a study of vaccination and CD4 T cells after COVID-19. TCRdb re-analysed the PCR reads in MiXCR, keeping a single row per CDR3 protein. The sample lists 8,500 to 13,000 distinct CDR3 sequences, around two fifths occurring once. What these receptors recognize is not known. What was sequenced was CD4+ T cells from blood, cultured in vitro. Source of these receptors: a human donor who had recovered from COVID-19. The CDR3 runs from the conserved cysteine through the conserved F or W. D genes are given only for firm matches. The size of a clone is reported for some rows only, either as once, few or many, or as a class for expanded clones.

V gene	J gene	D gene	clone size	CDR3 protein	CDR3 DNA
TRBV2	TRBJ1-2	TRBD1	few	CASSPRQGNYGYTF	TGTGCCAGCAGCCCGAGACAGGGAAACTATGGCTACACCTTC
TRBV6-1	TRBJ1-5	TRBD1	large	CASSEASTGLGQPQHF	TGTGCCAGCAGCGAAGCTTCGACAGGGTTAGGGCAGCCCCAGCATTTT
TRBV2	TRBJ2-3	TRBD1	NA	CASSVRTGRTDTQYF	TGTGCCAGCAGTGTCCGGACAGGGCGCACAGATACGCAGTATTTT
TRBV7-2	TRBJ1-4	NA	NA	CASSLDSTLVEKLFF	TGTGCCAGCAGCTTGGACAGCACGTTAGTTGAAAAACTGTTTTTT
TRBV6-1	TRBJ1-6	NA	NA	CASKLDGNNSPLHF	TGTGCCAGCAAACTCGATGGGAATAATTCACCCCTCCACTTT
TRBV6-1	TRBJ1-2	TRBD1	NA	CASSLMDRGSYGYTF	TGTGCCAGCAGCCTTATGGACAGGGGGTCCTATGGCTACACCTTC
TRBV6-1	TRBJ1-2	TRBD1	NA	CASLGARTGLGGYTF	TGTGCCAGCTTAGGAGCCCGGACAGGACTCGGTGGCTACACCTTC
TRBV21-1	TRBJ1-3	NA	NA	CASSPTGVDTIYF	TGTGCCAGCAGCCCCACGGGGGTGGACACCATATATTTT
TRBV11-3	TRBJ2-1	TRBD1	few	CASSPGTGRQFF	TGTGCCAGCAGCCCGGGGACAGGGAGGCAGTTCTTC
TRBV12-3/TRBV12-4	TRBJ2-7	NA	NA	CASSLGGGGLHPYEQYF	TGTGCCAGCAGTTTAGGGGGTGGGGGACTTCACCCCTACGAGCAGTACTTC
TRBV4-1	TRBJ1-6	NA	NA	CASSQDWVKSSYNSPLHF	TGCGCCAGCAGCCAAGACTGGGTGAAAAGCTCCTATAATTCACCCCTCCACTTT
TRBV27	TRBJ1-5	NA	few	CASSLMGTQPQHF	TGTGCCAGCAGTTTAATGGGAACCCAGCCCCAGCATTTT
TRBV28	TRBJ1-3	NA	few	CASSSGAEGGNTIYF	TGTGCCAGCAGTAGCGGAGCTGAGGGAGGAAACACCATATATTTT
TRBV5-4	TRBJ1-1	NA	NA	CASSLRLGMTEAFF	TGTGCCAGCAGCCTTCGCCTCGGGATGACTGAAGCTTTCTTT
TRBV14	TRBJ1-6	NA	NA	CASSQAPAYNSPLHF	TGTGCCAGCAGCCAAGCCCCAGCTTATAATTCACCCCTCCACTTT
TRBV5-6	TRBJ1-5	NA	NA	CASSLAGTTYSNQPQHF	TGTGCCAGCAGCTTGGCCGGGACAACCTATAGCAATCAGCCCCAGCATTTT
TRBV6-1	TRBJ1-1	NA	NA	CASSNRGTEAFF	TGTGCCAGCAGTAACCGGGGTACTGAAGCTTTCTTT
TRBV21-1	TRBJ1-2	NA	NA	CASSKATGGIYGYTF	TGTGCCAGCAGCAAAGCGACAGGGGGCATCTATGGCTACACCTTC
TRBV7-8	TRBJ1-2	NA	NA	CASSSTTSGYGYTF	TGTGCCAGCAGCTCCACCACATCAGGGTATGGCTACACCTTC
TRBV7-9	TRBJ2-7	TRBD1	NA	CASSSPQPGQASSYEQYF	TGTGCCAGCAGCTCCCCCCAACCGGGACAGGCCAGTTCCTACGAGCAGTACTTC
TRBV5-1	TRBJ2-3	TRBD2	few	CASSFGSGGTDTQYF	TGCGCCAGCAGCTTTGGGAGCGGGGGCACAGATACGCAGTATTTT
TRBV5-1	TRBJ2-1	TRBD2	NA	CASSRTSHYNEQFF	TGCGCCAGCAGCCGGACTAGTCACTACAATGAGCAGTTCTTC
TRBV19	TRBJ2-7	TRBD1	once	CASSAQQGAGNEQYF	TGTGCCAGTAGTGCTCAACAGGGGGCAGGGAATGAGCAGTACTTC
TRBV27	TRBJ2-3	NA	NA	CASSLPADGTDTQYF	TGTGCCAGCAGTTTACCCGCCGACGGGACAGATACGCAGTATTTT
TRBV9	TRBJ1-3	TRBD1	once	CASSVEQQGGPGNTIYF	TGTGCCAGCAGCGTAGAGCAACAGGGGGGCCCTGGAAACACCATATATTTT
TRBV30	TRBJ2-7	NA	once	CAWSVYSHEQYF	TGTGCCTGGAGTGTATACAGTCACGAGCAGTACTTC
TRBV20-1	TRBJ2-1	TRBD2	medium-sized	CSARDPNSGGAGEQFF	TGCAGTGCTAGAGATCCTAATAGCGGGGGGGCGGGAGAGCAGTTCTTC
TRBV27	TRBJ1-6	NA	few	CASSSLGQFPSSYNSPLHF	TGTGCCAGCAGCTCTTTAGGACAGTTCCCTAGCTCCTATAATTCACCCCTCCACTTT
TRBV9	TRBJ2-1	NA	NA	CASSVAVYNEQFF	TGTGCCAGCAGCGTAGCAGTTTACAATGAGCAGTTCTTC
TRBV5-3	TRBJ1-1	NA	NA	CASEFRGFVNTEAFF	TGTGCCAGCGAATTTCGTGGGTTCGTGAACACTGAAGCTTTCTTT
TRBV20-1	TRBJ1-1	NA	few	CSASRGRGTEAFF	TGCAGTGCTAGTCGAGGGAGAGGCACTGAAGCTTTCTTT
TRBV5-1	TRBJ2-1	TRBD2	NA	CASRGLAGGTPSYNEQFF	TGCGCCAGCAGAGGACTAGCGGGGGGAACACCCTCCTACAATGAGCAGTTCTTC
TRBV5-4	TRBJ2-3	TRBD1	NA	CASSLGGQGARDTQYF	TGTGCCAGCAGCTTGGGAGGACAGGGGGCTCGGGATACGCAGTATTTT
TRBV2	TRBJ1-2	NA	few	CASRERTGNYYGYTF	TGTGCCAGCAGGGAACGGACGGGTAACTACTATGGCTACACCTTC
TRBV6-5	TRBJ1-5	NA	few	CASSYGWGSNQPQHF	TGTGCCAGCAGTTACGGTTGGGGAAGTAATCAGCCCCAGCATTTT
TRBV5-4	TRBJ2-5	NA	NA	CASSQRSTGEETQYF	TGTGCCAGCAGCCAACGGAGTACGGGGGAAGAGACCCAGTACTTC
TRBV5-4	TRBJ2-7	NA	NA	CASSFAGASSYEQYF	TGTGCCAGCAGCTTCGCGGGGGCCTCCTCCTACGAGCAGTACTTC
TRBV12-3/TRBV12-4	TRBJ1-1	NA	NA	CASSYTRDTEAFF	TGTGCCAGCAGTTACACTCGGGACACCGAAGCTTTCTTT
TRBV7-2	TRBJ1-6	NA	few	CASSLVSGGQSPLHF	TGTGCCAGCAGCTTAGTGTCCGGGGGGCAATCACCCCTCCACTTT
TRBV7-7	TRBJ2-1	TRBD1	few	CASSSRTGSSYNEQFF	TGTGCCAGCAGCTCAAGGACAGGGAGCTCCTACAATGAGCAGTTCTTC
TRBV7-9	TRBJ2-7	NA	NA	CASSLTTGSTTYEQYF	TGTGCCAGCAGCTTAACTACAGGGAGTACAACCTACGAGCAGTACTTC
TRBV7-2	TRBJ2-2	NA	few	CASGRPFLGGSRGELFF	TGTGCCAGCGGGAGGCCCTTCCTGGGAGGTAGTCGCGGGGAGCTGTTTTTT
TRBV11-3	TRBJ1-3	TRBD1	few	CASSPGTGASGNTIYF	TGTGCCAGCAGCCCGGGGACAGGGGCCTCTGGAAACACCATATATTTT
TRBV5-1	TRBJ1-2	NA	NA	CASSLGPGENGYTF	TGCGCCAGCAGCTTGGGGCCAGGGGAAAATGGCTACACCTTC